This TCR beta chain was sequenced during a study of T cells after yellow fever vaccination. TCRdb re-called the 5' RACE reads with MiXCR, one entry per CDR3 protein. In the table there are nearly 550,000 distinct CDR3 sequences, under 25% of which are singletons. Trimming cost V 1 base and J 3 bases; bases outside gene matches: 4. Germline V CDR1 and CDR2: SGHTA, FQGNSA. The CDR3 covers 16 residues. The input for sequencing was PBMCs, taken 15 days after the yellow fever booster vaccination. This TCR was recovered from a young man who received the YFV17D yellow fever vaccine. V usage is TRBV7-2 and J usage is TRBJ2-2, with 8 bases matching TRBD2. The CDR3 bases are TGTGCCAGCAGCTTAGGTCGAGCGGGAGACACCGGGGAGCTGTTTTTT. Translated, it gives CASSLGRAGDTGELFF.